The sequence of this T cell receptor beta chain was determined in a study of human T cells and chemical hapten exposure. Study as a whole: The study traced per-sample TCR yield variation mainly to small differences in pooled library volumes. General study findings and limits: No alteration of TCRs above 1 in 1000 frequency was seen with DPC sensitization.

Library construction involved attaching unique molecular identifiers to individual cDNA molecules, which allowed quantitative, reproducible TCR counting. Under the authors' procedure: Samples had a median of approximately 89,000 TCRs, ranging roughly 20,000 to 700,000. TCRdb ran MiXCR on the 5' RACE reads and lists one entry per CDR3 protein. These V and J calls are TCRdb output, not the study's own analysis. The table shows 80,000 or so distinct CDR3 sequences, with about 15% occurring only once. About this clonotype: Its antigen is as yet unknown.

The total RNA was obtained from whole blood that was not fractionated. The CDR3 contains 15 residues. Trimming shortened V by 6 bases and J by 3 bases, and 17 bases separated the two germline ends. The sequence derives from a female donor in good health. The rearrangement uses TRBV12-3 or TRBV12-4 and TRBJ2-5, with no clear D. CDR3 protein: CASRLSVGIKETQYF. CDR3 in DNA: TGTGCCAGCAGGTTAAGTGTGGGGATAAAAGAGACCCAGTACTTC.